One sample yielded the 28 T cell receptor beta chains listed below, sequenced in a study of cytomegalovirus exposure and HLA in healthy donors. 13 Jbeta primers and 60 Vbeta primers were used for the PCR. Sequencing was performed with immunoSEQ multiplex PCR; in TCRdb, only in-frame clones are kept and a portion is missing. Its listing shows tens of thousands of clones. Sequencing was done on a sample of PBMCs. Every receptor here comes from a female donor in good health and CMV-seropositive.

The chain recombines TRBV18 with TRBJ2-7; possibly TRBD1 for D (5 bases). V was clipped by 1 base and J by 1 base, with 8 bases between them. The CDR3 runs 14 residues. CDR1 and CDR2 (germline): KGHSH, LQKENI. The CDR3 protein is CASSPRQWSYEQYF. In nucleotides, the CDR3 is TGTGCCAGCTCACCACGACAGTGGTCCTACGAGCAGTACTTC. Complete variable domain (other parts from reference TRBV18 and TRBJ2-7): NAGVMQNPRHLVRRRGQEARLRCSPMKGHSHVYWYRQLPEEGLKFMVYLQKENIIDESGMPKERFSAEFPKEGPSILRIQQVVRGDSAAYFCASSPRQWSYEQYFGPGTRLTVT.

This chain uses TRBV29-1 with TRBJ1-5; tentative D call: TRBD1 (5 bases). With 3 bases removed from V and 7 bases from J, the gap between germline ends came to 13 bases. This CDR3 has 13 amino acids. In germline, CDR1 is SQVTM, CDR2 ANQGSEA. The DNA of the CDR3 is TGCAGCGTTGAGGATGGGGGAGGACAGCCCCAGCATTTT. Amino acid sequence: CSVEDGGGQPQHF.

The chain recombines TRBV2 with TRBJ2-1; 10 bases line up with TRBD2. This CDR3 comprises 20 residues. Germline CDR1 reads SNHLY; CDR2 reads FYNNEI. J was trimmed by 2 bases and V by 7 bases; bases with no gene match: 20. The CDR3 bases are TGTGCCAGCAAGGCCGGGAGGGGGCTAGCGGGGGTCCCTACCTACAATGAGCAGTTCTTC. Translation: CASKAGRGLAGVPTYNEQFF.

The chain couples TRBV11-1 to TRBJ2-7; 7 bases are a match to TRBD1. Per the germline V gene, CDR1 is SGHAT and CDR2 is FQDESV (reference sequence). This CDR3 is built from 12 residues. J gave up 7 bases and V 5 bases, and 5 bases lay outside the gene matches. CDR3 loop: CASSAVTGEQYF. The CDR3 nucleotides are TGTGCCAGCAGCGCCGTGACAGGGGAGCAGTACTTC.

This chain links TRBV6-5 with TRBJ2-2; the D gene is possibly TRBD1 (6 bases). The CDR3 has 16 amino acids. Trimming removed 2 bases at V and 1 base at J, with 11 bases between. CDR1 and CDR2 (germline): MNHEY, SVGAGI. The CDR3 DNA reads as TGTGCCAGCAGTTACGGCGCAGGGGTGAACACCGGGGAGCTGTTTTTT. Protein: CASSYGAGVNTGELFF.

As concerns this clone: The germline gene is not matched at one end of the junction; a read error may be the cause. The rearrangement uses TRBV7-7 and TRBJ2-3, with 9 positions matching TRBD2. The CDR3 is 16 residues long. Germline CDR1 and CDR2: SSHAT and FNYEAQ (reference sequence). In DNA, the CDR3 is TGTGCTAGCAGCTTAGGAGCGGGAGGACGTTTGGATACGCAGTATTTT. This sequence encodes CASSLGAGGRLDTQYF.

The V gene is TRBV19, the J gene TRBJ2-7; D is uncertain. Looked up from germline, CDR1 is LNHDA and CDR2 is SQIVND (reference sequence). The CDR3 covers 14 residues. V was trimmed by 4 bases and J by 3 bases, leaving 13 bases between them. The CDR3 DNA reads TGTGCCAGTAGTACTTTGGCCCTAGGCTACGAGCAGTACTTC. It yields the protein CASSTLALGYEQYF.

CDR3 sequence (DNA): TGCAGCGTTGAAGGCTCGTTTAGGACAGGCCAGCGGGACGAGCAGTACTTC. Amino acid sequence: CSVEGSFRTGQRDEQYF. The rearrangement uses TRBV29-1 and TRBJ2-7; D is possibly TRBD1 (7 bases). Per germline, CDR1 SQVTM and CDR2 ANQGSEA. The V end lost 1 base, the J end lost 5 bases, and 24 bases lay between the germline ends. CDR3 length equals 17 residues.

V gene TRBV29-1 combines with J gene TRBJ1-5; maybe TRBD1 (6 bases). Trimming removed 6 bases at V and 4 bases at J, with 10 bases between. Germline V gene sequence: CDR1 SQVTM, CDR2 ANQGSEA. This CDR3 has 12 residues. The CDR3 coding sequence is TGCAGCGTGCTTACAGGGAATCAGCCCCAGCATTTT. Its translation: CSVLTGNQPQHF.

The V gene is TRBV27, the J gene TRBJ1-6; D uncertain. Germline V gives CDR1 MNHEY, CDR2 SMNVEV (reference sequence). Deletions cut 4 bases from V and 7 bases from J, with 8 bases between. The CDR3 sequence is 13 residues long. CDR3 nucleotides: TGTGCCAGCAGTTCCCCGGGGAATTCACCCCTCCACTTT. Protein sequence: CASSSPGNSPLHF.

The chain recombines TRBV18 with TRBJ1-2; 7 positions agree with TRBD1. Germline V gene lookup returns CDR1 KGHSH and CDR2 LQKENI. This CDR3 has 15 amino acids. Germline trimming cut 1 base from V and 2 bases from J; bases unmatched to any gene: 4. The CDR3 DNA reads as TGTGCCAGCTCACCACGGGACAGACCGAACTATGGCTACACCTTC. It encodes CASSPRDRPNYGYTF.

This sequence joins TRBV9 and TRBJ2-1; 11 bases fit TRBD2. Germline CDR1 is SGDLS and CDR2 is YYNGEE. The length of the CDR3 is 15 residues. Trimming removed 3 bases from V and 4 bases from J; junction bases left unmatched: 3. The CDR3 DNA follows: TGTGCCAGCAGCGAGACTAGCGGGATTTACAATGAGCAGTTCTTC. As protein: CASSETSGIYNEQFF.

This sequence joins TRBV18 and TRBJ2-3; possibly TRBD1 for D (5 bases). V was clipped by 2 bases and J by 0 bases, with 12 bases between them. This CDR3 region has 16 residues. Germline-derived CDR1 and CDR2 are KGHSH and LQKENI. CDR3 sequence: CASSPAGLGSTDTQYF. The CDR3 DNA is TGTGCCAGCTCACCAGCAGGGCTCGGGAGCACAGATACGCAGTATTTT.

The rearrangement uses TRBV28 and TRBJ1-1; tentative D call: TRBD1 (5 bases). Germline-derived CDR1 and CDR2 are MDHEN and SYDVKM. Between the trimmed V and J ends, which lost 2 bases and 7 bases, there was a span of 8 bases. The CDR3 contains 12 residues. For the CDR3, the DNA is TGTGCCAGCAGTTTAGCGGGGGGTGAAGCTTTCTTT. Protein: CASSLAGGEAFF.

This chain joins TRBV7-6 and TRBJ2-7, with D possibly matching TRBD1 (5 bases). The germline V gene encodes CDR1 SGHVS and CDR2 FNYEAQ. The ends were cut back, 3 bases at V and 6 bases at J, with 12 bases in the middle. The CDR3 has 13 residues. The CDR3: CASSLVRVGEQYF. The CDR3 DNA follows: TGTGCCAGCAGCTTGGTCAGGGTGGGCGAGCAGTACTTC.

This chain connects TRBV18 to TRBJ2-3; 12 positions agree with TRBD2. V was pared by 4 bases and J by 5 bases, with 7 bases of the junction left unmatched. Germline values: CDR1 KGHSH, CDR2 LQKENI. This CDR3 comprises 16 residues. Here the CDR3 reads CASSQRLAGEVDTQYF. The CDR3 DNA is TGTGCCAGCTCACAACGACTAGCGGGAGAAGTAGATACGCAGTATTTT.

The V call is TRBV7-2, the J call TRBJ2-7, with TRBD1 as a possible D gene (5 bases). This CDR3 is built from 11 residues. V was trimmed by 4 bases and J by 6 bases, leaving 7 bases between them. Germline V gene sequence: CDR1 SGHTA, CDR2 FQGNSA. CDR3 DNA sequence: TGTGCCAGCAGCTCGGACACCGAGCAGTACTTC. Its protein is CASSSDTEQYF. Combining the CDR3 with reference TRBV7-2 and TRBJ2-7 gives the whole variable domain GAGVSQSPSNKVTEKGKDVELRCDPISGHTALYWYRQSLGQGLEFLIYFQGNSAPDKSGLPSDRFSAERTGGSVSTLTIQRTQQEDSAVYLCASSSDTEQYFGPGTRLTVT.

The chain has TRBV7-2 and TRBJ1-5; no clear D gene. CDR1 and CDR2 (germline): SGHTA, FQGNSA. V was shortened by 5 bases and J by 0 bases, with 5 bases between the two germline ends. This CDR3 is 13 amino acids long. In DNA, the CDR3 is TGTGCCAGCAGCCCCTATAGCAATCAGCCCCAGCATTTT. Protein product: CASSPYSNQPQHF.

V is TRBV7-9 and J is TRBJ2-3, with D possibly TRBD1 on 7 matching bases. This CDR3 is built from 15 residues. V was pared by 7 bases and J by 0 bases, with 14 bases between. The germline CDR1 and CDR2 sequences are SEHNR and FQNEAQ (reference sequence). CDR3 nucleotides: TGTGCCAGCAAGCCAGGGGGGACCAGCACAGATACGCAGTATTTT. This sequence encodes CASKPGGTSTDTQYF. Filled out from reference TRBV7-9 and TRBJ2-3, the complete variable domain reads DTGVSQNPRHKITKRGQNVTFRCDPISEHNRLYWYRQTLGQGPEFLTYFQNEAQLEKSRLLSDRFSAERPKGSFSTLEIQRTEQGDSAMYLCASKPGGTSTDTQYFGPGTRLTVL.

This chain connects TRBV5-1 to TRBJ2-7; 11 positions match TRBD2. Trimming took 3 bases from V and 5 from J; bases not matched to a gene: 7. This CDR3 is built from 15 residues. Germline CDR1 reads SGHRS; CDR2 reads YFSETQ. DNA for the CDR3: TGCGCCAGCAGCTCCTTAGCGGGAGGGAACCACGAGCAGTACTTC. It encodes CASSSLAGGNHEQYF.

The V gene is TRBV9, the J gene TRBJ2-2, with 8 bases identical to TRBD2. Losses at the gene ends were 3 bases for V and 0 bases for J; bases not matched to a gene: 4. CDR3 length: 16 amino acids. Germline lookup yields CDR1 SGDLS and CDR2 YYNGEE. As DNA, the CDR3 is TGTGCCAGCAGCGCCCCGGGACTAGCGAACACCGGGGAGCTGTTTTTT. This encodes CASSAPGLANTGELFF.

The chain combines TRBV7-9 with TRBJ2-1, with TRBD2 identical over 12 bases. After removal of 4 bases from V and 7 bases from J, the junction contained 14 bases not matched to a gene. The CDR3 contains 18 residues. The V gene's germline CDR1 is SEHNR and CDR2 FQNEAQ (reference sequence). CDR3 sequence (DNA): TGTGCCAGCAGCTCCGCTCGGCTTAGACTAGCGGGAGAAAATGAGCAGTTCTTC. It encodes CASSSARLRLAGENEQFF.

The chain recombines TRBV28 with TRBJ1-1; D perhaps matches TRBD1 (5 bases). Trimming cost V 8 bases and J 4 bases, with 17 bases left between them. CDR1 MDHEN and CDR2 SYDVKM come from the germline V gene. The CDR3 spans 14 residues. Here the CDR3 reads CASRITGHATEAFF. CDR3 coding DNA: TGTGCCAGCCGAATAACAGGTCATGCCACTGAAGCTTTCTTT.

This chain uses TRBV6-6 with TRBJ2-7; 7 nucleotides match TRBD1. Germline assignment: CDR1 MNHNY and CDR2 SVGAGI (reference sequence). The ends lost 7 bases at V and 3 bases at J; junction bases unmatched: 6. The CDR3 is made up of 13 amino acids. CDR3 nucleotides: TGTGCCAGCACCCGACAGGGTGGCTACGAGCAGTACTTC. Translating gives CASTRQGGYEQYF.

The genes are TRBV5-1 and TRBJ2-1; TRBD2 matches at 9 bases. Per germline, CDR1 SGHRS and CDR2 YFSETQ. Losses at the gene ends were 3 bases for V and 5 bases for J; bases not matched to a gene: 3. CDR3 size: 14 residues. CDR3 DNA: TGCGCCAGCAGCTCCCAGCGGGAGGACAATGAGCAGTTCTTC. The encoded protein is CASSSQREDNEQFF.

The chain is built from TRBV10-3 and TRBJ2-5, with TRBD1 matching over 8 bases. The ends lost 6 bases at V and 4 bases at J; junction bases unmatched: 10. Germline V gene data show CDR1 as ENHRY and CDR2 as SYGVKD. The CDR3 loop spans 15 amino acids. CDR3 region: CAISAKTGVGETQYF. DNA of the CDR3: TGTGCCATCAGCGCTAAGACAGGGGTGGGAGAGACCCAGTACTTC.

The gene calls are TRBV5-1 and TRBJ2-6, with a possible D match to TRBD1 (6 bases). This CDR3 is 18 amino acids long. V lost 5 bases and J lost 0, with 18 bases in between. Looked up from germline, CDR1 is SGHRS and CDR2 is YFSETQ. CDR3: CASSTGTSTTSGANVLTF. The DNA of the CDR3 is TGCGCCAGCAGTACCGGGACATCCACTACCTCTGGGGCCAACGTCCTGACTTTC.

Note on this clone: Different DNA sequences within this sample yield the same CDR3. The V gene is TRBV18, the J gene TRBJ1-1; D is perhaps TRBD1 (5 bases). The germline V and J ends were trimmed by 3 bases and 1 base, with 6 bases remaining between them. The CDR3 spans 13 residues. Germline V lookup: CDR1 KGHSH, CDR2 LQKENI. The chain's CDR3 is CASSPGQNTEAFF. The CDR3 bases are TGTGCCAGCTCACCTGGACAGAACACTGAAGCTTTCTTT.